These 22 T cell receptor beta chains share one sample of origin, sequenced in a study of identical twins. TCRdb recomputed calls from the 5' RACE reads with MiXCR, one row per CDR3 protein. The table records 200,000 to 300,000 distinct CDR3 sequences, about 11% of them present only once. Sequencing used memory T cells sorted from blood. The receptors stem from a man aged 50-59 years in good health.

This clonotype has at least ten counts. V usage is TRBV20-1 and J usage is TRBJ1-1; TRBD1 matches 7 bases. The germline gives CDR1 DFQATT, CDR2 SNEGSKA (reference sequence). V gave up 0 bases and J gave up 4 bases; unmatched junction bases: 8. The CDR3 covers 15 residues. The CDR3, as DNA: TGCAGTGCTAGAGATATTGAGGGGGCGAGCACTGAAGCTTTCTTT. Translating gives CSARDIEGASTEAFF.

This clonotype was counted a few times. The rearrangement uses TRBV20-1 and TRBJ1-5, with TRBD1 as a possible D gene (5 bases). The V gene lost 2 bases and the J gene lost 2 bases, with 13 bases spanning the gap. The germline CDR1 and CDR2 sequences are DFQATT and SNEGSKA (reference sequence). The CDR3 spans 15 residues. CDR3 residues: CSARYRDGGNQPQHF. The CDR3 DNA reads TGCAGTGCTAGATACCGGGACGGGGGCAATCAGCCCCAGCATTTT.

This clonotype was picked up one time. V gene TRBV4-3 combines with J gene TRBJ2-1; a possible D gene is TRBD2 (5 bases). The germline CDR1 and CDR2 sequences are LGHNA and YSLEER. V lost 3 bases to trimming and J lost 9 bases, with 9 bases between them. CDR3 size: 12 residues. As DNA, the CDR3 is TGCGCCAGCAGCCATCCGGGGAGTGAGCAGTTCTTC. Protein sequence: CASSHPGSEQFF.

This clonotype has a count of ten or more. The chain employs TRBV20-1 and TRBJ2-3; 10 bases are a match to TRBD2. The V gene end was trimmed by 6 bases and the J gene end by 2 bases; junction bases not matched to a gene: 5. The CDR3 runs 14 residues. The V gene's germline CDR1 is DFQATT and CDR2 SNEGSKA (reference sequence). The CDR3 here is CSAIGLAATDTQYF. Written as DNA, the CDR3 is TGCAGTGCCATCGGACTAGCGGCCACAGATACGCAGTATTTT.

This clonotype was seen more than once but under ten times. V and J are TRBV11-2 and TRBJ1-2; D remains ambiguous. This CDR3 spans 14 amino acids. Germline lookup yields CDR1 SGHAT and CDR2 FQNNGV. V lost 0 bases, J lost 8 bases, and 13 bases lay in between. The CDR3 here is CASSLDTWTIGYTF. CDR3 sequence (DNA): TGTGCCAGCAGCTTAGATACCTGGACGATCGGCTACACCTTC.

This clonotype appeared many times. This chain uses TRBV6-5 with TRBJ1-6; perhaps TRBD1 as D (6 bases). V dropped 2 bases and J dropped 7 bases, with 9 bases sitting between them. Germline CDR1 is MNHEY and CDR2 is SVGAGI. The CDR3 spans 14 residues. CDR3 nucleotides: TGTGCCAGCAGTTACCGACAGGCAAATTCACCCCTCCACTTT. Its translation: CASSYRQANSPLHF.

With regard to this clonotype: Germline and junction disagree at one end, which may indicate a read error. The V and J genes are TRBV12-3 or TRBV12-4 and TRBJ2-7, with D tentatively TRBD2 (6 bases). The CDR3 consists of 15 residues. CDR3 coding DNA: TGTGCCAGCAGTTTAGGGAAAGGGGAGGCGAGGGAGCACTCCTTC. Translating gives CASSLGKGEAREHSF.

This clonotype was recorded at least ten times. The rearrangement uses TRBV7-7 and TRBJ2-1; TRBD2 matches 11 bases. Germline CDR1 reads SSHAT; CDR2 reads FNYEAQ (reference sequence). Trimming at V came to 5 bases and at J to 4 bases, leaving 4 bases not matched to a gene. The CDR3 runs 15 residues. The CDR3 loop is CASSPTSGRYNEQFF. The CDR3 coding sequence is TGTGCCAGCAGCCCTACTAGCGGGAGATACAATGAGCAGTTCTTC.

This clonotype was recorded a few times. The CDR3 reads CSVPDKPYEQYF. The CDR3 bases are TGCAGTGTCCCGGACAAGCCCTACGAGCAGTACTTC. The chain employs TRBV20-1 and TRBJ2-7, with D perhaps matching TRBD1 (5 bases). From germline, CDR1 is DFQATT and CDR2 SNEGSKA (reference sequence). CDR3 size: 12 residues. Between the trimmed V and J ends, which lost 7 bases and 2 bases, there was a span of 12 bases.

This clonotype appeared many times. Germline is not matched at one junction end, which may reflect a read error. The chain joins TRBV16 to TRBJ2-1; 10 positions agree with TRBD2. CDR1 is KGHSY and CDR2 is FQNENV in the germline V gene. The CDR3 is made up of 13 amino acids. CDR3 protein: CASSQFSSGRRVF. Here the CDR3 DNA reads TGTGCCAGCAGCCAATTCTCTAGCGGGAGAAGGGTCTTC.

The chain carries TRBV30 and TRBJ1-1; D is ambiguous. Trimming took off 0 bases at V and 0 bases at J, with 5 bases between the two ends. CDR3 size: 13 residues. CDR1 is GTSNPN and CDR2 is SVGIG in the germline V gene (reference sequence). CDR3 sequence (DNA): TGTGCCTGGAGTGTTCGGCTGAACACTGAAGCTTTCTTT. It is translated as CAWSVRLNTEAFF.

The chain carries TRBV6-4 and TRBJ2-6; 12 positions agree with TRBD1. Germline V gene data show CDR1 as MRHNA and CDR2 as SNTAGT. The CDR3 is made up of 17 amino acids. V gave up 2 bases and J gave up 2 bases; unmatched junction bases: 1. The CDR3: CASSDRDRGPGANVLTF. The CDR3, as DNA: TGTGCCAGCAGTGACCGGGACAGGGGGCCTGGGGCCAACGTCCTGACTTTC.

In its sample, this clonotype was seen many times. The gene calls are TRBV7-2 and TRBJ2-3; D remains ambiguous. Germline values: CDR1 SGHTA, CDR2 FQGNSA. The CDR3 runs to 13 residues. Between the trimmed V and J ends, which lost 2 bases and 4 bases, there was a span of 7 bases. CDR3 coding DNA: TGTGCCAGCAGCTTAAGATGGTCAGATACGCAGTATTTT. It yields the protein CASSLRWSDTQYF.

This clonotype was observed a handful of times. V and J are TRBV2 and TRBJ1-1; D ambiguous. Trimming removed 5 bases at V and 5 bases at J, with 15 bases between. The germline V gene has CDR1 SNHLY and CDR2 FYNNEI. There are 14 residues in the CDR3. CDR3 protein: CASSIDPGRTEAFF. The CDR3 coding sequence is TGTGCCAGCAGTATCGACCCTGGGAGGACTGAAGCTTTCTTT.

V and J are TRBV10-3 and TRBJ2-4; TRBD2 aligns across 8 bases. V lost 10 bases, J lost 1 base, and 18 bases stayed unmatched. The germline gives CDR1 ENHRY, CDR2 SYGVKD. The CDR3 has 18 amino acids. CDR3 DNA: TGTGCCAGCGGGGCACTAACGGGGGGGGCCAGGGCCAAAAACATTCAGTACTTC. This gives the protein CASGALTGGARAKNIQYF.

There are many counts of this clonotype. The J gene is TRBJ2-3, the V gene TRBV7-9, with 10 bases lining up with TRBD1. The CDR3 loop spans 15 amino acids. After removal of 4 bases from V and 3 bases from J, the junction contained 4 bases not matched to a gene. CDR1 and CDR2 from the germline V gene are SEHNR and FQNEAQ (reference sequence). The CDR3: CASSSRQGATDTQYF. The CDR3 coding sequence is TGTGCCAGCAGCTCTAGACAGGGGGCAACAGATACGCAGTATTTT.

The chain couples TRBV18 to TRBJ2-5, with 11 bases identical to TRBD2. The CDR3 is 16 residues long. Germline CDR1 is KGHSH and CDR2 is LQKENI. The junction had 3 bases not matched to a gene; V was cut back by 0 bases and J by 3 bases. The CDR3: CASSPPGLAAKETQYF. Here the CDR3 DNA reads TGTGCCAGCTCACCACCGGGACTAGCGGCAAAAGAGACCCAGTACTTC. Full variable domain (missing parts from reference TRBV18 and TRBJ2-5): NAGVMQNPRHLVRRRGQEARLRCSPMKGHSHVYWYRQLPEEGLKFMVYLQKENIIDESGMPKERFSAEFPKEGPSILRIQQVVRGDSAAYFCASSPPGLAAKETQYFGPGTRLLVL.

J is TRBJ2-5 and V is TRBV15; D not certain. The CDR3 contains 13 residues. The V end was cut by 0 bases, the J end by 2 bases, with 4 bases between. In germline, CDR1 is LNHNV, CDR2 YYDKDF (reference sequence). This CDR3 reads CATSRDRQETQYF. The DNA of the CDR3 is TGTGCCACCAGCAGAGATCGACAAGAGACCCAGTACTTC.

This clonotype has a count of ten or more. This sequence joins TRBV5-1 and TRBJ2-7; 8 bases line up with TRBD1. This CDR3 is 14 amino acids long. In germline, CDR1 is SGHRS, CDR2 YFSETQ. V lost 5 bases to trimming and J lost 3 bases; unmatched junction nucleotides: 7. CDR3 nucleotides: TGCGCCAGCAGTATATGGGACAGGAACTACGAGCAGTACTTC. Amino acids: CASSIWDRNYEQYF.

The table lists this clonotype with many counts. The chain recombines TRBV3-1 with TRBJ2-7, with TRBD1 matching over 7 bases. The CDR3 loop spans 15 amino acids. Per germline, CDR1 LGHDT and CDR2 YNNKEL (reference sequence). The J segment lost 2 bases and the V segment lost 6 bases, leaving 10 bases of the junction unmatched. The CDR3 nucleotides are TGTGCCAGCAGTAGACGACTGGACAGGCCCTACGAGCAGTACTTC. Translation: CASSRRLDRPYEQYF.

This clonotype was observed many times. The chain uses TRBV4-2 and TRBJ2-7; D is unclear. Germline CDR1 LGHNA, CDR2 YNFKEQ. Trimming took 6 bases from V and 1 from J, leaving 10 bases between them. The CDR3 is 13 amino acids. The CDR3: CASSQWISYEQYF. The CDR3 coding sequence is TGTGCCAGCAGTCAATGGATTTCCTACGAGCAGTACTTC.

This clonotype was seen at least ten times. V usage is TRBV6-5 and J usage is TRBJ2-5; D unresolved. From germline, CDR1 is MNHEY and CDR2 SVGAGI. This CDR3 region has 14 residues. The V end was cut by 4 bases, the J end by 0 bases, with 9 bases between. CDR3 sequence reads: CASSSLLDQETQYF. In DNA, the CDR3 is TGTGCCAGCAGTTCCTTATTGGACCAAGAGACCCAGTACTTC.